This is a list of T cell receptor beta chains from one sample in a study of response to subunit inactivated influenza vaccine. TCRdb analysed the RT-PCR reads with MiXCR anew, one entry per CDR3 protein. The sample yields hundreds of thousands of distinct CDR3 sequences, roughly 12% seen once. The sample was also linked to a second study, of T cells expressing NK-cell markers.

Specimen: PBMCs from blood, collected on the day of vaccination. The receptor source for this set is a man aged 50-60 years who received an inactivated influenza vaccine. CDR3s include the opening cysteine and the closing phenylalanine or tryptophan. D genes are given only for firm matches. Not all rows give a size; the values are once, few, many and, for expanded clones, a class.

V: TRBV28; size: few; J: TRBJ1-2; D: NA; CDR3: CASSLWDRRPNYGYTF; DNA: TGTGCCAGCAGTTTATGGGACCGGAGGCCGAACTATGGCTACACCTTC
V: TRBV12-3/TRBV12-4; size: many; J: TRBJ2-7; D: NA; CDR3: CASSLVGRGKGEQYF; DNA: TGTGCCAGCAGTTTAGTCGGTCGGGGGAAGGGCGAGCAGTACTTC
V: TRBV30; size: NA; J: TRBJ2-7; D: NA; CDR3: CAWGRMPGPYEQYF; DNA: TGTGCCTGGGGGCGGATGCCAGGGCCCTACGAGCAGTACTTC
V: TRBV6-5; size: few; J: TRBJ2-5; D: NA; CDR3: CASSFPWETQYF; DNA: TGTGCCAGCAGCTTTCCTTGGGAGACCCAGTACTTC
V: TRBV5-1; size: few; J: TRBJ2-2; D: NA; CDR3: CASSAQGPGELFF; DNA: TGCGCCAGCAGCGCTCAGGGTCCCGGGGAGCTGTTTTTT
V: TRBV27; size: few; J: TRBJ1-2; D: NA; CDR3: CASSFYPRKGGGGYTF; DNA: TGTGCCAGCAGTTTTTATCCCCGAAAGGGGGGTGGAGGCTACACCTTC
V: TRBV7-9; size: NA; J: TRBJ2-7; D: NA; CDR3: CASSFTPNEQYF; DNA: TGTGCCAGCAGCTTCACGCCTAACGAGCAGTACTTC
V: TRBV2; size: few; J: TRBJ2-6; D: NA; CDR3: CAGGNGLGANVLTF; DNA: TGTGCCGGGGGTAATGGCCTCGGGGCCAACGTCCTGACTTTC
V: TRBV20-1; size: NA; J: TRBJ2-3; D: NA; CDR3: CSGRETSTDTQYF; DNA: TGCAGTGGAAGGGAAACTAGCACAGATACGCAGTATTTT
V: TRBV12-3/TRBV12-4; size: NA; J: TRBJ2-5; D: TRBD2; CDR3: CASSTPLAAQETQYF; DNA: TGTGCCAGCAGTACCCCCCTAGCGGCTCAAGAGACCCAGTACTTC
V: TRBV6-5; size: few; J: TRBJ2-1; D: TRBD1; CDR3: CASSSSGTGYNEQFF; DNA: TGTGCCAGCAGTTCCTCCGGGACAGGGTACAATGAGCAGTTCTTC
V: TRBV12-3/TRBV12-4; size: NA; J: TRBJ1-1; D: NA; CDR3: CASRGGTDTLLAFF; DNA: TGTGCCAGCAGGGGAGGGACCGACACACTGCTAGCTTTCTTT
V: TRBV6-2/TRBV6-3; size: NA; J: TRBJ1-5; D: NA; CDR3: CASSSGEGGNQPQHF; DNA: TGTGCCAGCAGTTCAGGCGAGGGAGGTAATCAGCCCCAGCATTTT
V: TRBV6-5; size: NA; J: TRBJ1-6; D: NA; CDR3: CASSYGGLRYNSPLHF; DNA: TGTGCCAGCAGTTACGGGGGGCTTCGGTATAATTCACCCCTCCACTTT
V: TRBV4-1; size: NA; J: TRBJ2-5; D: NA; CDR3: CASSPPGAGGETQYF; DNA: TGCGCCAGCAGCCCGCCGGGAGCTGGAGGGGAGACCCAGTACTTC
V: TRBV12-3/TRBV12-4; size: NA; J: TRBJ2-7; D: NA; CDR3: CASSHRDFSSRYEQYF; DNA: TGTGCCAGCAGTCACCGGGACTTTTCATCCCGTTACGAGCAGTACTTC
V: TRBV12-3/TRBV12-4; size: NA; J: TRBJ1-1; D: NA; CDR3: CATGVGNTEAFF; DNA: TGTGCCACCGGGGTAGGGAACACTGAAGCTTTCTTT
V: TRBV28; size: NA; J: TRBJ2-7; D: TRBD1; CDR3: CASSGTGTGDLGQYF; DNA: TGTGCCAGCAGTGGTACCGGGACAGGGGATCTCGGGCAGTACTTC
V: TRBV7-2; size: once; J: TRBJ2-5; D: NA; CDR3: CASSSSRLVRLGETQYF; DNA: TGTGCCAGCAGCTCCTCGAGGTTGGTCAGACTTGGGGAGACCCAGTACTTC
V: TRBV5-1; size: NA; J: TRBJ2-5; D: TRBD2; CDR3: CASSLAGGLMQETQYF; DNA: TGCGCCAGCAGCTTGGCCGGGGGACTAATGCAAGAGACCCAGTACTTC
V: TRBV12-3/TRBV12-4; size: few; J: TRBJ1-4; D: NA; CDR3: CASSPARGANEKLFF; DNA: TGTGCCAGCAGTCCGGCCCGGGGCGCTAATGAAAAACTGTTTTTT
V: TRBV20-1; size: NA; J: TRBJ2-3; D: NA; CDR3: CSASRGLMGTDTQYF; DNA: TGCAGTGCTTCCAGGGGCCTGATGGGCACAGATACGCAGTATTTT
V: TRBV12-3/TRBV12-4; size: few; J: TRBJ2-3; D: NA; CDR3: CASSLEAGRRKADTQYF; DNA: TGTGCCAGCAGTTTAGAAGCGGGCAGGAGAAAAGCGGATACGCAGTATTTT
V: TRBV3-1; size: NA; J: TRBJ2-7; D: NA; CDR3: CASSPRPYEQYF; DNA: TGTGCCAGCAGCCCTAGACCCTACGAGCAGTACTTC
V: TRBV7-9; size: few; J: TRBJ2-5; D: NA; CDR3: CASSSKGQSIETQYF; DNA: TGTGCCAGCAGCTCAAAAGGACAATCCATAGAGACCCAGTACTTC
V: TRBV20-1; size: NA; J: TRBJ2-3; D: NA; CDR3: CSAKGLGTDTQYF; DNA: TGCAGTGCGAAGGGTCTAGGCACAGATACGCAGTATTTT
V: TRBV5-1; size: few; J: TRBJ2-7; D: TRBD2; CDR3: CASSPRTSGGAYEQYF; DNA: TGCGCCAGCAGCCCCCGGACTAGCGGGGGGGCCTACGAGCAGTACTTC
V: TRBV6-2/TRBV6-3; size: many; J: TRBJ2-5; D: NA; CDR3: CASSYRETQYF; DNA: TGTGCCAGCAGTTACAGGGAGACCCAGTACTTC
V: TRBV20-1; size: many; J: TRBJ2-3; D: TRBD2; CDR3: CSATLAGGTDTQYF; DNA: TGCAGTGCCACACTAGCGGGGGGCACAGATACGCAGTATTTT
V: TRBV5-5; size: once; J: TRBJ2-2; D: TRBD2; CDR3: CASSLLTTSGGNTGELFF; DNA: TGTGCCAGCAGCTTGCTCACGACTAGCGGGGGAAACACCGGGGAGCTGTTTTTT
V: TRBV24-1; size: few; J: TRBJ2-2; D: TRBD1; CDR3: CATSEYTGGETGELFF; DNA: TGTGCCACCAGTGAATACACAGGGGGCGAAACCGGGGAGCTGTTTTTT
V: TRBV12-3/TRBV12-4; size: many; J: TRBJ2-7; D: NA; CDR3: CASSFYGGTYEQYF; DNA: TGTGCCAGCAGTTTTTACGGCGGGACCTACGAGCAGTACTTC
V: TRBV5-1; size: few; J: TRBJ2-2; D: TRBD1; CDR3: CASSLRTGGLTGELFF; DNA: TGCGCCAGCAGCTTGCGGACAGGGGGCCTCACCGGGGAGCTGTTTTTT
V: TRBV7-2; size: few; J: TRBJ2-3; D: NA; CDR3: CASSPPPLNTQYF; DNA: TGTGCCAGCAGCCCCCCCCCTCTGAATACGCAGTATTTT
V: TRBV9; size: few; J: TRBJ1-1; D: TRBD1; CDR3: CASSGQGAYTEAFF; DNA: TGTGCCAGCAGCGGACAGGGAGCCTACACTGAAGCTTTCTTT
V: TRBV20-1; size: NA; J: TRBJ1-2; D: NA; CDR3: CSARDPNSFNYGYTF; DNA: TGCAGTGCTAGAGATCCTAACAGCTTTAACTATGGCTACACCTTC
V: TRBV5-1; size: few; J: TRBJ2-7; D: NA; CDR3: CASRPGQPSSYEQYF; DNA: TGCGCCAGCAGGCCGGGGCAGCCGAGCTCCTACGAGCAGTACTTC
V: TRBV6-1; size: few; J: TRBJ2-1; D: NA; CDR3: CASRRDRDRYNEQFF; DNA: TGTGCCAGCCGGAGGGACAGAGATCGCTACAATGAGCAGTTCTTC
V: TRBV4-1; size: NA; J: TRBJ2-3; D: NA; CDR3: CASSQAQTDTQYF; DNA: TGCGCCAGCAGCCAAGCACAGACAGATACGCAGTATTTT
V: TRBV29-1; size: many; J: TRBJ1-2; D: TRBD1; CDR3: CSVATGYGGYTF; DNA: TGCAGCGTCGCGACAGGGTACGGTGGCTACACCTTC
V: TRBV20-1; size: NA; J: TRBJ2-7; D: TRBD1; CDR3: CSARDLQGYPYEQYF; DNA: TGCAGTGCTAGAGATTTACAGGGGTATCCCTACGAGCAGTACTTC
V: TRBV2; size: NA; J: TRBJ2-5; D: NA; CDR3: CASIPGRHQETQYF; DNA: TGTGCCAGCATCCCGGGACGGCACCAAGAGACCCAGTACTTC
V: TRBV4-1; size: few; J: TRBJ2-5; D: TRBD2; CDR3: CASSQDTAGLKYF; DNA: TGCGCCAGCAGCCAAGATACAGCGGGGTTAAAGTACTTC
V: TRBV5-1; size: few; J: TRBJ2-7; D: TRBD1; CDR3: CASSFETGLGEQYF; DNA: TGCGCCAGCAGCTTTGAGACAGGGCTTGGCGAGCAGTACTTC